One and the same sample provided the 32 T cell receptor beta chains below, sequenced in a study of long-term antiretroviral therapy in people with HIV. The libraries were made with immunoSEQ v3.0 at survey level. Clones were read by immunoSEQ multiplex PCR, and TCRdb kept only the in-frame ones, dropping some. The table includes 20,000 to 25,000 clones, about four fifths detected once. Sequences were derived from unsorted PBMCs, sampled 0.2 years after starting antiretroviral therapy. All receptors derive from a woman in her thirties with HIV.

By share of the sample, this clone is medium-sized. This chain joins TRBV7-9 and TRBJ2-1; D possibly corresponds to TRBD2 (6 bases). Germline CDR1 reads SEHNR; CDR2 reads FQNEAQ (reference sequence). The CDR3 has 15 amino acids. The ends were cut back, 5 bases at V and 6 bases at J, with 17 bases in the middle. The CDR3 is CASSITGTYSNEQFF. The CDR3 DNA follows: TGTGCCAGCAGCATCACCGGGACTTACTCCAATGAGCAGTTCTTC.

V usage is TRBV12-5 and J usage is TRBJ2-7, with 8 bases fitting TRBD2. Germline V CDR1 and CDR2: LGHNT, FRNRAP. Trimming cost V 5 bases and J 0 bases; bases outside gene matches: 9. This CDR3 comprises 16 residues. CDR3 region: CASGLRGGTSSYEQYV. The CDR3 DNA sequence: TGTGCTAGTGGTCTCCGCGGCGGGACTAGCTCCTACGAGCAGTACGTC.

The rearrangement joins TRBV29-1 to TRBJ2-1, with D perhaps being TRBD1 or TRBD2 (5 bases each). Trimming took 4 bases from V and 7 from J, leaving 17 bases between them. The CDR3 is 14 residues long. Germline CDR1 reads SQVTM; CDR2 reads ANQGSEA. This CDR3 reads CSVAGIDSVNEQFF. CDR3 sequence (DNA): TGCAGCGTTGCGGGGATCGACAGCGTTAATGAGCAGTTCTTC.

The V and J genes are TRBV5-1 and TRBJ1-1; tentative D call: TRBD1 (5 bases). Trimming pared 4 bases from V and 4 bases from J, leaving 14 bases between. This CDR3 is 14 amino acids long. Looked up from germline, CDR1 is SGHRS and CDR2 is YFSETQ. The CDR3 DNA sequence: TGCGCCAGCAGCGAACCGGGACTTAGCACTGAAGCTTTCTTT. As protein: CASSEPGLSTEAFF.

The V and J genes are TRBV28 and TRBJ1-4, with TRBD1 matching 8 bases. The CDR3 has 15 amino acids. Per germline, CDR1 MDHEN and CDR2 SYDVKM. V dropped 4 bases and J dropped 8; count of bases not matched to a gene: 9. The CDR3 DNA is TGTGCCAGCAGTTCTACAGACAGGGGAGGGGAAAAACTGTTTTTT. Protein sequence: CASSSTDRGGEKLFF.

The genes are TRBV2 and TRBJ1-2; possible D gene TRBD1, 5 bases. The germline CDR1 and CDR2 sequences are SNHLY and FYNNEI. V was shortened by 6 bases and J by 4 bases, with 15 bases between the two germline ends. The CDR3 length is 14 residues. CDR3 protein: CASRGRQQSYGYTF. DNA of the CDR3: TGTGCCAGCAGGGGAAGACAGCAATCCTATGGCTACACCTTC.

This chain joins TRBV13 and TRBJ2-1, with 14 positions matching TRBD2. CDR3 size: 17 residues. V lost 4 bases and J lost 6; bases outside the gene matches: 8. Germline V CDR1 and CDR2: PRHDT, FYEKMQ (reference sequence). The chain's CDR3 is CASSWTSGGLIGNEQFF. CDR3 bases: TGTGCCAGCAGCTGGACTAGCGGGGGGTTAATCGGCAATGAGCAGTTCTTC.

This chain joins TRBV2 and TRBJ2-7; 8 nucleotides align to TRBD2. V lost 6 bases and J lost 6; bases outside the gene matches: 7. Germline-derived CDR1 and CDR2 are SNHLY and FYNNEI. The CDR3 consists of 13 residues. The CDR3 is CASSGGARSEQYF. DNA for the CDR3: TGTGCCAGCAGCGGGGGGGCGCGTTCCGAGCAGTACTTC.

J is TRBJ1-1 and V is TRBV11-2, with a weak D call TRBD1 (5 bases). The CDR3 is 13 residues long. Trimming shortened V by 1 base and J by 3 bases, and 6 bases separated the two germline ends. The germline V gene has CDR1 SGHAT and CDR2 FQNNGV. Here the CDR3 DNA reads TGTGCCAGCAGCTTAGCGGGGGACACTGAAGCTTTCTTT. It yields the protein CASSLAGDTEAFF.

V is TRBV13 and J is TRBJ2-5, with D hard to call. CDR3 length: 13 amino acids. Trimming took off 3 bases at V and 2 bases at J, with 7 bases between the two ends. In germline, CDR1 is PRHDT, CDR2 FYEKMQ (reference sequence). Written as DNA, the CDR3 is TGTGCCAGCAGCTTTCGGAGACAAGAGACCCAGTACTTC. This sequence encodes CASSFRRQETQYF.

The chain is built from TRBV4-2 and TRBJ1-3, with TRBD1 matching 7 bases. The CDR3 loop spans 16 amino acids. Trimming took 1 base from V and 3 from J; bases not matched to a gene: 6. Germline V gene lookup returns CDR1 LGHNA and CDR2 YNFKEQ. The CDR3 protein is CASSQVAGGIGNTIYF. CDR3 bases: TGTGCCAGCAGCCAAGTGGCAGGGGGAATTGGAAACACCATATATTTT.

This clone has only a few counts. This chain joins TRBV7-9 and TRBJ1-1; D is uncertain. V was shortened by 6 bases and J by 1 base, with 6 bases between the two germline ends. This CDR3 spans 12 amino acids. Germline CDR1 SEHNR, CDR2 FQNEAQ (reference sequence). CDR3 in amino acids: CASRQENTEAFF. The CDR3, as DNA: TGTGCCAGCAGACAAGAGAACACTGAAGCTTTCTTT.

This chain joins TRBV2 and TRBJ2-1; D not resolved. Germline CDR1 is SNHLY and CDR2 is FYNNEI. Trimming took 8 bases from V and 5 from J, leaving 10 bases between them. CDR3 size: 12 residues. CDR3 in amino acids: CASSSRDNEQFF. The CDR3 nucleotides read TGTGCCAGCTCTTCGCGAGACAATGAGCAGTTCTTC.

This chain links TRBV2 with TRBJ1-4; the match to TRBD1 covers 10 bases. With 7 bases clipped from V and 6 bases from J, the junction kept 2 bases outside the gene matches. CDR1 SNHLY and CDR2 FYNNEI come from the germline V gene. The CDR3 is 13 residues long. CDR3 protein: CASMGQGYEKLFF. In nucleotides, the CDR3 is TGTGCCAGCATGGGACAGGGGTATGAAAAACTGTTTTTT.

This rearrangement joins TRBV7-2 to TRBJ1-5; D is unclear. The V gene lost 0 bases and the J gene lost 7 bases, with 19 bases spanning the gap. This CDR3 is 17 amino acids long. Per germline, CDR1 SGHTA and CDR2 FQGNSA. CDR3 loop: CASSLAGGRMDGQPQHF. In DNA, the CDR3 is TGTGCCAGCAGCTTAGCTGGAGGGCGGATGGACGGGCAGCCCCAGCATTTT. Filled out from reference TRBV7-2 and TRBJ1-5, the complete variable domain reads GAGVSQSPSNKVTEKGKDVELRCDPISGHTALYWYRQSLGQGLEFLIYFQGNSAPDKSGLPSDRFSAERTGGSVSTLTIQRTQQEDSAVYLCASSLAGGRMDGQPQHFGDGTRLSIL.

The CDR3 region has the DNA TGTGCCTTAACCCGTCAGGAGACCCAGTACTTC. Amino acid sequence: CALTRQETQYF. This chain links TRBV30 with TRBJ2-5, with D uncertain. The CDR3 spans 11 residues. V lost 7 bases and J 5 bases, leaving 11 bases between the germline ends. Germline V lookup: CDR1 GTSNPN, CDR2 SVGIG (reference sequence).

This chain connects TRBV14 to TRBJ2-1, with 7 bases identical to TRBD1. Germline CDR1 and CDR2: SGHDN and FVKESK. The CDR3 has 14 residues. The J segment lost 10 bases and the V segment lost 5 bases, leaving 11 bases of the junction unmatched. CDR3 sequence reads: CASSTTGTAREQFF. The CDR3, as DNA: TGTGCCAGCAGCACGACCGGGACAGCCCGGGAGCAGTTCTTC.

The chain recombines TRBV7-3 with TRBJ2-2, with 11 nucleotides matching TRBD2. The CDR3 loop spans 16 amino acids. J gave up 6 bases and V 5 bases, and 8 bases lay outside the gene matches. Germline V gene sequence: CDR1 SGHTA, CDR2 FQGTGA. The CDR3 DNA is TGTGCCAGCAGCACCACTAGCGGGGGAAACCCCGGGGAGCTGTTTTTT. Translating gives CASSTTSGGNPGELFF.

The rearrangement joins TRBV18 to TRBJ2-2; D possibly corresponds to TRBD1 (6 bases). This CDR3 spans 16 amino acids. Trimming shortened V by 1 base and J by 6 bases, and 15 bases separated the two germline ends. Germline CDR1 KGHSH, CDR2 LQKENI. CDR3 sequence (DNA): TGTGCCAGCTCACCACAAGTCAGGGGAACGGCCGGGGAGCTGTTTTTT. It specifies CASSPQVRGTAGELFF. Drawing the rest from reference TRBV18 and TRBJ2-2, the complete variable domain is NAGVMQNPRHLVRRRGQEARLRCSPMKGHSHVYWYRQLPEEGLKFMVYLQKENIIDESGMPKERFSAEFPKEGPSILRIQQVVRGDSAAYFCASSPQVRGTAGELFFGEGSRLTVL.

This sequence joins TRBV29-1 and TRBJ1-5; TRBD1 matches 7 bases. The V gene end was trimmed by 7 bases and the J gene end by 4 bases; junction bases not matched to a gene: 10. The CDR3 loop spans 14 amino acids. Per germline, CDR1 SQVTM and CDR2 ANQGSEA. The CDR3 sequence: CSATETGPNQPQHF. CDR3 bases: TGCAGCGCGACTGAGACAGGGCCGAATCAGCCCCAGCATTTT.

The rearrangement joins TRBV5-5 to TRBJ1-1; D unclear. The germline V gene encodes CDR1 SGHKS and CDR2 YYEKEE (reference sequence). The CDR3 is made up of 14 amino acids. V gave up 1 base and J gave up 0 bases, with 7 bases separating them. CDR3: CASSLYVMNTEAFF. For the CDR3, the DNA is TGTGCCAGCAGCTTGTACGTCATGAACACTGAAGCTTTCTTT.

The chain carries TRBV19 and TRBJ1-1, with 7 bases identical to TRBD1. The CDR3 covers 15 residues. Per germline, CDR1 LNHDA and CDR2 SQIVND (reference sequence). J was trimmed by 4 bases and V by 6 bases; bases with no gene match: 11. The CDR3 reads CASRTGAWFGTEAFF. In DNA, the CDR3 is TGTGCCAGTAGAACAGGGGCGTGGTTTGGCACTGAAGCTTTCTTT.

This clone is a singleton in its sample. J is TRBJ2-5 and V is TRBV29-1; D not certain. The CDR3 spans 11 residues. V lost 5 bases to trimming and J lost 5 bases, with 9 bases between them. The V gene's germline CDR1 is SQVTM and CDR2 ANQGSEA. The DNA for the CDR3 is TGCAGCGTTCAGCCCCAGGAGACCCAGTACTTC. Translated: CSVQPQETQYF.

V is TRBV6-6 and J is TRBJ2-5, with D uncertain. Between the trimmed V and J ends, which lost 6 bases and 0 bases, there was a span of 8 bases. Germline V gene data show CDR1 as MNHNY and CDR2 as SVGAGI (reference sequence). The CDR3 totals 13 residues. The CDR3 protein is CASRHPNQETQYF. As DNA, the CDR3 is TGTGCCAGCAGGCACCCGAACCAAGAGACCCAGTACTTC.

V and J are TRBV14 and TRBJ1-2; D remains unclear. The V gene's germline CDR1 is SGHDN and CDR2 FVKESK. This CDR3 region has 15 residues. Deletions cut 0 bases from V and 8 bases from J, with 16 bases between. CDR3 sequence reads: CASSQDGAGSEGYTF. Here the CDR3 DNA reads TGTGCCAGCAGCCAAGACGGCGCCGGGTCGGAAGGCTACACCTTC.

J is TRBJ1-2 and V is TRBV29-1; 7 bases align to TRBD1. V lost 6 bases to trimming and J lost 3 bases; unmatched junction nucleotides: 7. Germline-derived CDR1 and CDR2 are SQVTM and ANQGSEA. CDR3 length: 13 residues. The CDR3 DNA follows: TGCAGCGTCCCAACAGGGGACGACTATGGCTACACCTTC. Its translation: CSVPTGDDYGYTF.

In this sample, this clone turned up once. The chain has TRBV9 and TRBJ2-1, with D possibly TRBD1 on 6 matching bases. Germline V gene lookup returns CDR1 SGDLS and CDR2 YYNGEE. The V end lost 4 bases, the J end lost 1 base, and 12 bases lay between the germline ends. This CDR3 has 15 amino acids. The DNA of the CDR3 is TGTGCCAGCAGCTTAAGGGACAAATCCTACAATGAGCAGTTCTTC. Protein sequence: CASSLRDKSYNEQFF.

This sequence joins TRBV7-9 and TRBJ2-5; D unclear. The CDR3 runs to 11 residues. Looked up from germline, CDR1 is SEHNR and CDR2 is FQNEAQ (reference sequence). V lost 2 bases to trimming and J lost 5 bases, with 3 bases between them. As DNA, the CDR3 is TGTGCCAGCAGCTTATCTGAGACCCAGTACTTC. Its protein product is CASSLSETQYF.

CDR3 coding DNA: TGTGCCAGCAGCTATTCAGGGAATAATGAAAAACTGTTTTTT. Translated, it gives CASSYSGNNEKLFF. The genes are TRBV7-9 and TRBJ1-4; D is perhaps TRBD1 (5 bases). The CDR3 sequence is 14 residues long. Germline V gene data show CDR1 as SEHNR and CDR2 as FQNEAQ (reference sequence). Trimming cost V 4 bases and J 4 bases, with 10 bases left between them.

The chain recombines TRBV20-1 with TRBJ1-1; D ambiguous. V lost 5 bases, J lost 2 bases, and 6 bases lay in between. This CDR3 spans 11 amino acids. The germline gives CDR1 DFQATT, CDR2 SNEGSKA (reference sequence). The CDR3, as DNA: TGCAGTGCTTTTGTTAACACTGAAGCTTTCTTT. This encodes CSAFVNTEAFF.

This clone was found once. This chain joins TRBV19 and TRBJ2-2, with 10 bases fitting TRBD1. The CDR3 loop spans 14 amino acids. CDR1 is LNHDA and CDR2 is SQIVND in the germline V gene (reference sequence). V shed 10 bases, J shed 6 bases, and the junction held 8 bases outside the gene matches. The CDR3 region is CATPSGTGAGELFF. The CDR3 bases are TGTGCCACCCCAAGCGGGACAGGGGCCGGGGAGCTGTTTTTT.

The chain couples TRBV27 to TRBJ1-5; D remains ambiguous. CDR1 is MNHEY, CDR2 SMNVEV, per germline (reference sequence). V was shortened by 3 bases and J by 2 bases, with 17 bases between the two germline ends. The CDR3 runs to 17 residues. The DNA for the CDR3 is TGTGCCAGCAGTTTTTTTGAGGGCCTTAAGCGCAATCAGCCCCAGCATTTT. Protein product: CASSFFEGLKRNQPQHF.